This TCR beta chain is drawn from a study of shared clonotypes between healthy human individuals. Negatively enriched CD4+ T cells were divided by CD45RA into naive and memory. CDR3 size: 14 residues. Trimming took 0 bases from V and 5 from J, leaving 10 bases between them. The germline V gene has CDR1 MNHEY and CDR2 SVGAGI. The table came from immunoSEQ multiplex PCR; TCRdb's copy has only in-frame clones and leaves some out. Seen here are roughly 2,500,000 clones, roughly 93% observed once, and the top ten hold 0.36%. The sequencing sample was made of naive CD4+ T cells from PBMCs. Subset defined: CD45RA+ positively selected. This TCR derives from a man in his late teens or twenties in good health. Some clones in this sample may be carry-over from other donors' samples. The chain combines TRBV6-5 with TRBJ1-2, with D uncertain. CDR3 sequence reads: CASSYSTPSYGYTF. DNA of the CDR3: TGTGCCAGCAGTTACTCGACTCCGTCTTATGGCTACACCTTC.